This TCR beta chain was captured by sequencing in a study of blood T cell repertoires in COVID-19. Study summary: Whether acute or convalescent, the COVID-19 samples came from the United States, Italy and Spain.

Cohort 3 donors were reported recovered after two negative PCRs, clearance, or symptom resolution. In the authors' workflow: Scientists estimated how many nucleated cells there were by amplifying reference gene primers. The method was immunoSEQ multiplex PCR; TCRdb's version includes in-frame clones alone and lacks a portion of them. From that table come the V and J calls and clone size; the DNA was used to work out D and trimming. Of under 150,000 clones in the sample, roughly 87% were seen once. Trimming took 5 bases from V and 5 from J, leaving 11 bases between them. From germline, CDR1 is MNHEY and CDR2 SVGAGI. The CDR3 is 13 residues long.

The V call is TRBV6-5, the J call TRBJ2-3, with no clear D. This receptor was obtained from a man under 40 who had recovered from COVID-19. Sequenced sample: PBMCs or T cells enriched from blood (not recorded which). The CDR3 spells CASSNHFRDTQYF. The DNA of the CDR3 is TGTGCCAGCAGTAACCACTTTAGAGATACGCAGTATTTT.